This T cell receptor beta chain emerged from a study of cytomegalovirus exposure and HLA in healthy donors. These donors counted as nominally healthy when sampled, but unrecorded immune exposures were likely. The PCR had 60 Vbeta and 13 Jbeta primers. Produced via immunoSEQ multiplex PCR; TCRdb's table is partial and in-frame only. Of approximately 120,000 clones in the sample, roughly 85% were seen once. Details on this clone: Its antigen remains unidentified.

Germline V gives CDR1 SGHNT, CDR2 YYREEE (reference sequence). V dropped 2 bases and J dropped 4; count of bases not matched to a gene: 7. The CDR3 spans 15 residues. Study findings and constraints: In a later analysis, CMV-associated beta chains were mostly HLA-associated, it appeared. The classifier reportedly diagnosed cytomegalovirus status with high sensitivity and specificity.

The chain combines TRBV5-4 with TRBJ1-1; TRBD1 matches 8 bases. This receptor was identified in a woman in her thirties or forties in good health and CMV-seropositive. Input material: PBMCs. CDR3 nucleotide sequence: TGTGCCAGCAGCTTAACGTCCAGGGGGCGCACTGAAGCTTTCTTT. Amino acid sequence: CASSLTSRGRTEAFF. Full variable domain (remainder filled in from reference TRBV5-4 and TRBJ1-1): ETGVTQSPTHLIKTRGQQVTLRCSSQSGHNTVSWYQQALGQGPQFIFQYYREEENGRGNFPPRFSGLQFPNYSSELNVNALELDDSALYLCASSLTSRGRTEAFFGQGTRLTVV.